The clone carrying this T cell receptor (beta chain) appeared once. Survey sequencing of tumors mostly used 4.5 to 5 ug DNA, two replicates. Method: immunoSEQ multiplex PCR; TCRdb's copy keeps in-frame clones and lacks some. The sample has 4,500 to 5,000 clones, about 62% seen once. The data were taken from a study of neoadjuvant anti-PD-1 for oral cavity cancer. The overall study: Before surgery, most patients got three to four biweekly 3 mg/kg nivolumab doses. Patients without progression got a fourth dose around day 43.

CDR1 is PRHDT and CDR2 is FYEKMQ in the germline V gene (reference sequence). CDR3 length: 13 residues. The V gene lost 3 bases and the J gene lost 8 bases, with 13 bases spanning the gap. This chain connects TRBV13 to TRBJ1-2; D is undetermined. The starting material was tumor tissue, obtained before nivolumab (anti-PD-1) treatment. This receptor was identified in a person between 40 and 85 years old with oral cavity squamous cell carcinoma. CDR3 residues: CASSLSEAIGYTF. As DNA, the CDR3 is TGTGCCAGCAGCTTGAGTGAAGCCATAGGCTACACCTTC.